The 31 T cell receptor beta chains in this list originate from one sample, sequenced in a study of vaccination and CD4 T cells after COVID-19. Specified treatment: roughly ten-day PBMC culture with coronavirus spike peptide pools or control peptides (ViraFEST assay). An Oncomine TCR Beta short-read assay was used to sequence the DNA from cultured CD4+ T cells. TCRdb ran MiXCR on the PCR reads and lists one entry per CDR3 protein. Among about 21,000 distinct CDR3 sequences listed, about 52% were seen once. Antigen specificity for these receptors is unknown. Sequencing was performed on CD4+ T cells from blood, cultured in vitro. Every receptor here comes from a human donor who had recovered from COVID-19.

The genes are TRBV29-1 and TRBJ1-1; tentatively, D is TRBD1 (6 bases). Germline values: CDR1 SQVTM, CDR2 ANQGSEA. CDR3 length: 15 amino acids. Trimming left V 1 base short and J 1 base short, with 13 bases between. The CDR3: CSVEGRGMGNTEAFF. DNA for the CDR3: TGCAGCGTTGAAGGCAGGGGTATGGGGAACACTGAAGCTTTCTTT.

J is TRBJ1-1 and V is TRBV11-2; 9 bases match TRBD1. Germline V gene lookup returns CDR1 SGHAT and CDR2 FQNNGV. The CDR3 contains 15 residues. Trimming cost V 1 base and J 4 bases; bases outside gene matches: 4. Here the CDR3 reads CASSLGGQGSTEAFF. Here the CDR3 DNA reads TGTGCCAGCAGCTTAGGTGGACAGGGGTCCACTGAAGCTTTCTTT.

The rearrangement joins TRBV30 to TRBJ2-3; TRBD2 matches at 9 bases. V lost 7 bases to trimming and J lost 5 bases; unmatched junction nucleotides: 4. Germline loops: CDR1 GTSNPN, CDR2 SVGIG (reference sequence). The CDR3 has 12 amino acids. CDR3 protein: CASSGGIDTQYF. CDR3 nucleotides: TGTGCCTCGAGCGGGGGGATAGATACGCAGTATTTT.

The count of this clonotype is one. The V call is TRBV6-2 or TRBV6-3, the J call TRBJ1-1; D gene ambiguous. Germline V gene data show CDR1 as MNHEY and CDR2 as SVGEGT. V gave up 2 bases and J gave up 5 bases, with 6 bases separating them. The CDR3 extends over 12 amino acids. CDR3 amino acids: CASSYKRTEAFF. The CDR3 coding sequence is TGTGCCAGCAGTTACAAGAGAACTGAAGCTTTCTTT.

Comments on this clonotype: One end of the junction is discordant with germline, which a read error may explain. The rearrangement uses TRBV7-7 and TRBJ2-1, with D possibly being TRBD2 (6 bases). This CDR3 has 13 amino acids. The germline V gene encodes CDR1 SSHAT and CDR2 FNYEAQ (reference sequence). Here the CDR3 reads CASSLTSYNEQFF. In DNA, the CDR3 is TGTGCTAGCAGCTTGACTAGTTACAATGAGCAGTTCTTC.

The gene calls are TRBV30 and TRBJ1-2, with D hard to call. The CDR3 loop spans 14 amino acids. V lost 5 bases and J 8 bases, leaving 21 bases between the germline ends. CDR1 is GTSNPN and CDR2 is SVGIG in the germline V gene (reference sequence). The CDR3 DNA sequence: TGTGCCTGGGCCTACATAGGGCCGATGAGCGGCTACACCTTC. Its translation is CAWAYIGPMSGYTF.

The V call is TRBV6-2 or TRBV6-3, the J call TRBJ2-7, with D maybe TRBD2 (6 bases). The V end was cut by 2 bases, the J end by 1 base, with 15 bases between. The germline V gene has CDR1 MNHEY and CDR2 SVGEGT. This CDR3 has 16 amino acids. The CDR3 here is CASSYGRGSLSYEQYF. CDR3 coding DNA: TGTGCCAGCAGTTACGGGCGGGGCTCCCTGTCCTACGAGCAGTACTTC.

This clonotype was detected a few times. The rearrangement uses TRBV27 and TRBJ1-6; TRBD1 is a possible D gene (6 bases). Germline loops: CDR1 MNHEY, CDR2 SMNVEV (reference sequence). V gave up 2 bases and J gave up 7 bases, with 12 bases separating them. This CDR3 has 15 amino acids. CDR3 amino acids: CASSLGQGRNSPLHF. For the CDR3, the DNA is TGTGCCAGCAGTTTAGGGCAGGGGAGAAATTCACCCCTCCACTTT.

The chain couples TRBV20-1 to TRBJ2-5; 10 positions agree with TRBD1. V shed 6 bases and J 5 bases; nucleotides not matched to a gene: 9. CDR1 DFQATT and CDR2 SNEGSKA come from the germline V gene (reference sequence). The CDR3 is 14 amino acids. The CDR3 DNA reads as TGCAGTGCCCCGGGACAGGGGAATTGGGAGACCCAGTACTTC. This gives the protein CSAPGQGNWETQYF.

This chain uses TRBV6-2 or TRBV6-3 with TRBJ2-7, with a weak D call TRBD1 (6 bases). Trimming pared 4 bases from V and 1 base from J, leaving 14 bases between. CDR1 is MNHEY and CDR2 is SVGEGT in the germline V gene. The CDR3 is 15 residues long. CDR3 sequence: CASSSWTVNSYEQYF. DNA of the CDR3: TGTGCCAGCAGTTCCTGGACAGTAAATTCCTACGAGCAGTACTTC.

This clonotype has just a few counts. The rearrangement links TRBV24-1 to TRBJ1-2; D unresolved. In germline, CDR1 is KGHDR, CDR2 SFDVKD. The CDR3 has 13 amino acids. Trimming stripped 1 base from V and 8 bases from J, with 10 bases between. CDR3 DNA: TGTGCCACCAGTGATTTACGGGTTGGAGGCTACACCTTC. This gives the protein CATSDLRVGGYTF.

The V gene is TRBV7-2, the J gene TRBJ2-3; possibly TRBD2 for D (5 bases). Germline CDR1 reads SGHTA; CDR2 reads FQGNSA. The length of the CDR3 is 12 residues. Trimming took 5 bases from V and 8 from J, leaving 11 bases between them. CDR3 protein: CASSTPGGTQYF. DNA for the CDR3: TGTGCCAGCAGCACCCCAGGAGGTACGCAGTATTTT.

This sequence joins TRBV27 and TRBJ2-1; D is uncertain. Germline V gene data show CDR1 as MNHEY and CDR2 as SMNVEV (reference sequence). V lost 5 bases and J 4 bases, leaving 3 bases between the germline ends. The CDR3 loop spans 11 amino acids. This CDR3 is CASSGYNEQFF. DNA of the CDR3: TGTGCCAGCAGTGGGTACAATGAGCAGTTCTTC.

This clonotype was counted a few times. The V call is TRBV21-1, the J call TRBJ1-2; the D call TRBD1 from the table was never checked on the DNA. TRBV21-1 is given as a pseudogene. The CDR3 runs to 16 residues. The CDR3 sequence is CASSKGGGGAPLGYTF. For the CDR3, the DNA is TGTGCCAGCAGTAAGGGGGGCGGCGGGGCCCCTCTTGGCTACACCTTC.

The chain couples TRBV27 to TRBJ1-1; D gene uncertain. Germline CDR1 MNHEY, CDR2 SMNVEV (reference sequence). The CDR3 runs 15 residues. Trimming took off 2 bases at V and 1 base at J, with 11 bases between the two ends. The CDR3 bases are TGTGCCAGCAGTTTAGCCTTTCCCCCGAACACTGAAGCTTTCTTT. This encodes CASSLAFPPNTEAFF.

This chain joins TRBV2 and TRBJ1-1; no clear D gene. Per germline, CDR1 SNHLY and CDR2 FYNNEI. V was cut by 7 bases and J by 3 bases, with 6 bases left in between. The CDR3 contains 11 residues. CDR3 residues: CASKEDTEAFF. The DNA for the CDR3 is TGTGCCAGCAAGGAAGACACTGAAGCTTTCTTT.

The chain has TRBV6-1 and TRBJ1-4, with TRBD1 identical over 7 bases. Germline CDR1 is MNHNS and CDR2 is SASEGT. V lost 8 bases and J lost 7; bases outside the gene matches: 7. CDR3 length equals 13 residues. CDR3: CASSYRGTEKLFF. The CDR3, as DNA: TGTGCCAGCTCGTACAGGGGAACTGAAAAACTGTTTTTT.

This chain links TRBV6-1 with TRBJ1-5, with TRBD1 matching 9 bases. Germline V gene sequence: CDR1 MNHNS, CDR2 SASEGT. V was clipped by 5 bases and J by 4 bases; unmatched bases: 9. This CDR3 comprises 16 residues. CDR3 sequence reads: CASSPGQGLRNQPQHF. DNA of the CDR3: TGTGCCAGCAGTCCGGGACAGGGATTAAGAAATCAGCCCCAGCATTTT.

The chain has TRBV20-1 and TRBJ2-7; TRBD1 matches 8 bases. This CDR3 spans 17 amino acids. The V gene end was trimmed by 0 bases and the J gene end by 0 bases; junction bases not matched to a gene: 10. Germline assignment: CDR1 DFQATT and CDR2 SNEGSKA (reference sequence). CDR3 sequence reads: CSAREQGATTFSYEQYF. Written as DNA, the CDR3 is TGCAGTGCTAGAGAGCAGGGGGCAACAACCTTCTCCTACGAGCAGTACTTC.

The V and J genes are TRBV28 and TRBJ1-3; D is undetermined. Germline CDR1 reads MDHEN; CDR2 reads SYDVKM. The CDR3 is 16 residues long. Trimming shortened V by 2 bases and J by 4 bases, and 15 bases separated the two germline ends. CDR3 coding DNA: TGTGCCAGCAGTTTACCCCGACCCAGCAGGGGAAACACCATATATTTT. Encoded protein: CASSLPRPSRGNTIYF.

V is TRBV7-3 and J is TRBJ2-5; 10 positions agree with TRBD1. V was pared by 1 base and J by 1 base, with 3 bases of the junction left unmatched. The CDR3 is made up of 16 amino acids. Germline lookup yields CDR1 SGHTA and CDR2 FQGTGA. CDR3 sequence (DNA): TGTGCCAGCAGCTTAAAGGGGACAGGGGCCCAAGAGACCCAGTACTTC. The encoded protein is CASSLKGTGAQETQYF.

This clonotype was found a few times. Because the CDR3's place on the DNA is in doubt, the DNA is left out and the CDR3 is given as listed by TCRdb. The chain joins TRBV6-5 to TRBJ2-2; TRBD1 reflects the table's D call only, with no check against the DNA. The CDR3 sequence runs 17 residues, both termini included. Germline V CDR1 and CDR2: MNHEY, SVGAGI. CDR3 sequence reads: CASSSSGQGANTGELFF.

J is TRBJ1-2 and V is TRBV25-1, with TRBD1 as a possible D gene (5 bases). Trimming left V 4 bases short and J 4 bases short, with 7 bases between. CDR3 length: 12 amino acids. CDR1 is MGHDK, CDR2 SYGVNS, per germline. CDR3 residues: CASSGGGYGYTF. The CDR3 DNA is TGTGCCAGCAGTGGGGGCGGCTATGGCTACACCTTC.

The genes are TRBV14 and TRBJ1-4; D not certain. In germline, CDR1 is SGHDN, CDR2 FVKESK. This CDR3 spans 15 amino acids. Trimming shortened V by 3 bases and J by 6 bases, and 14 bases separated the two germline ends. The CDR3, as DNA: TGTGCCAGCAGCCACTCCGGGTCGAGGGATGAAAAACTGTTTTTT. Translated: CASSHSGSRDEKLFF.

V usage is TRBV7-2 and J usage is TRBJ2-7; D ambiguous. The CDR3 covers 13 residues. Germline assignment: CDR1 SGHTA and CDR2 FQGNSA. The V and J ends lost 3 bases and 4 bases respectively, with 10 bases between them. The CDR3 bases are TGTGCCAGCAGCTTGAAAGGTGGTTACGAGCAGTACTTC. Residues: CASSLKGGYEQYF.

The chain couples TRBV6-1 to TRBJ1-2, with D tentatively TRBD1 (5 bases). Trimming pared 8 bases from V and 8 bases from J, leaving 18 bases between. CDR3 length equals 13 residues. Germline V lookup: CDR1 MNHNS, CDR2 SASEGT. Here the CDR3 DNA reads TGTGCCAGCGGCGTCGGGGGACCGGGGGGCTACACCTTC. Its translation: CASGVGGPGGYTF.

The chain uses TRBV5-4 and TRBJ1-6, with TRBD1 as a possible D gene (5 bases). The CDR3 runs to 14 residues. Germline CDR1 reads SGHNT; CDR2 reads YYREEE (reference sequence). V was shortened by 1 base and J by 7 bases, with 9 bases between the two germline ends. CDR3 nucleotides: TGTGCCAGCAGCTTGACGCGACAGAATTCACCCCTCCACTTT. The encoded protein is CASSLTRQNSPLHF.

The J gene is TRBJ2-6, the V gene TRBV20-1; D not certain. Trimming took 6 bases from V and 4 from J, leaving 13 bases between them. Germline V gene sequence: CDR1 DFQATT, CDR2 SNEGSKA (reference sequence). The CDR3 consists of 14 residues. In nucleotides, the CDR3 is TGCAGTGCCCCGTACCGGGTCGGGGCCAACGTCCTGACTTTC. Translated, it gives CSAPYRVGANVLTF.

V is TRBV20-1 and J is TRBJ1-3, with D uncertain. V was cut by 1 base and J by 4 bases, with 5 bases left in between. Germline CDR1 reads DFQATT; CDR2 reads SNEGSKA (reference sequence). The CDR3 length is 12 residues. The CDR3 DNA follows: TGCAGTGCTAGAGGTCCAGGAAACACCATATATTTT. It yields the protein CSARGPGNTIYF.

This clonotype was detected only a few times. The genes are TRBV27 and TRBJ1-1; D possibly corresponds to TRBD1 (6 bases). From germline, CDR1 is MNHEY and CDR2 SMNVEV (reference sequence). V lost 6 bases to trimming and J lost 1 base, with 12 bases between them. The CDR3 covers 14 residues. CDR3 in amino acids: CASRTYRENTEAFF. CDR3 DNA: TGTGCCAGCAGAACTTACAGGGAGAACACTGAAGCTTTCTTT.

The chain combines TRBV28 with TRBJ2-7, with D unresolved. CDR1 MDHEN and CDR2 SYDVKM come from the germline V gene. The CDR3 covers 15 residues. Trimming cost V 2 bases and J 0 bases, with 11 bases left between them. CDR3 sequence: CASSLGFTSSYEQYF. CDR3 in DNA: TGTGCCAGCAGTTTAGGATTCACAAGCTCCTACGAGCAGTACTTC.